Listed below are T cell receptor beta chains from one sample, sequenced in a study of cytomegalovirus exposure and HLA in healthy donors. Sequenced by immunoSEQ multiplex PCR; TCRdb stores in-frame clones only, minus some. The sample yields some 150,000 clones, 80% seen once. Material for sequencing was PBMCs. These receptors all come from a male donor in good health and CMV-seronegative. CDR3s include the opening cysteine and the closing phenylalanine or tryptophan. The D gene is left open where the match is weak. The size field is filled for only some rows; it gives once, few, many or a size class.

once	TRBV7-2	-	TRBJ2-3	CASSLGSPDTQYF	TGTGCCAGCAGTCTCGGTAGTCCAGATACGCAGTATTTT
-	TRBV4-2	-	TRBJ2-1	CASSQDGLAGEQFF	TGTGCCAGCAGCCAAGATGGTTTGGCGGGAGAGCAGTTCTTC
-	TRBV28	-	TRBJ1-5	CASHRVQQPQHF	TGTGCCAGCCACAGGGTTCAGCAGCCCCAGCATTTT
-	TRBV6-5	-	TRBJ1-2	CASSYSPGEGYTF	TGTGCCAGCAGTTACTCTCCAGGGGAGGGCTACACCTTC
few	TRBV28	-	TRBJ1-2	CASRAGFNYGYTF	TGTGCCAGCAGGGCAGGATTTAACTATGGCTACACCTTC
-	TRBV11-2	-	TRBJ2-7	CASSHGTYYEQYF	TGTGCCAGCAGCCACGGGACTTACTACGAGCAGTACTTC
once	TRBV7-8	-	TRBJ1-5	CASSLVGAPGQPQHF	TGTGCCAGCAGCTTAGTAGGGGCCCCTGGTCAGCCCCAGCATTTT
-	TRBV9	-	TRBJ1-1	CASSRGNTEAFF	TGTGCCAGCAGCAGGGGAAACACTGAAGCTTTCTTT
-	TRBV28	-	TRBJ2-7	CASRWAFSYEQYF	TGTGCTAGCAGGTGGGCCTTCTCCTACGAGCAGTACTTC
few	TRBV27	-	TRBJ1-2	CASAGSHYGYTF	TGTGCCAGCGCGGGGTCTCACTATGGCTACACCTTC
-	TRBV7-2	TRBD1	TRBJ1-6	CASSLEAGGYSPLHF	TGTGCCAGCAGCTTAGAGGCAGGGGGATATTCACCCCTCCACTTT
-	TRBV6-5	-	TRBJ1-2	CASRAGRLAYGYTF	TGTGCCAGCAGAGCGGGACGGCTGGCCTATGGCTACACCTTC
-	TRBV25-1	-	TRBJ2-1	CASSEVPGGRRQFF	TGTGCCAGCAGTGAGGTCCCAGGGGGGCGGAGGCAGTTCTTC
-	TRBV2	-	TRBJ1-2	CASIRAVYGYTF	TGTGCCAGCATCAGGGCAGTTTATGGCTACACCTTC
-	TRBV7-2	-	TRBJ2-5	CASSPPSLNQETQYF	TGTGCCAGCAGCCCGCCATCACTGAACCAAGAGACCCAGTACTTC
-	TRBV27	-	TRBJ1-5	CASSKGYSNQPQHF	TGTGCCAGCTCCAAGGGGTATAGCAATCAGCCCCAGCATTTT
-	TRBV7-8	-	TRBJ1-5	CASSPDIYNQPQHF	TGTGCCAGCAGCCCAGACATATACAATCAGCCCCAGCATTTT
-	TRBV5-1	TRBD1	TRBJ1-2	CASSLGDRGAYGYTF	TGCGCCAGCAGCTTGGGGGACAGAGGGGCCTATGGCTACACCTTC
few	TRBV28	TRBD1	TRBJ1-6	CASSLSAGGPQGASSPLHF	TGTGCCAGCAGTTTATCAGCCGGGGGCCCGCAGGGGGCCAGCTCACCCCTCCACTTT
-	TRBV7-6	TRBD1	TRBJ2-3	CASSLRDRETSTDTQYF	TGTGCCAGCAGCTTAAGGGACAGGGAAACTAGCACAGATACGCAGTATTTT
-	TRBV9	-	TRBJ2-2	CASSVRAGELFF	TGTGCCAGCAGCGTCAGGGCTGGGGAGCTGTTTTTT
-	TRBV27	-	TRBJ1-1	CASSSPTASGNTEAFF	TGTGCCAGCAGTTCCCCGACAGCCTCAGGGAACACTGAAGCTTTCTTT
-	TRBV6-5	-	TRBJ2-6	CASKEGSGADVLTF	TGTGCCAGCAAGGAGGGATCTGGGGCCGACGTCCTGACTTTC
few	TRBV30	TRBD1	TRBJ1-2	CAWRTSTTGWDGYTF	TGTGCCTGGAGAACTTCTACGACAGGGTGGGATGGCTACACCTTC
-	TRBV28	-	TRBJ2-1	CASSLPTPGNNEQFF	TGTGCCAGCAGTCTACCAACCCCGGGGAACAATGAGCAGTTCTTC
-	TRBV30	-	TRBJ1-2	CAWSGQVGGYTF	TGTGCCTGGAGTGGACAAGTGGGTGGCTACACCTTC
-	TRBV4-3	TRBD1	TRBJ1-2	CASSQGFYGTGGRFNYGYTF	TGCGCCAGCAGCCAAGGCTTCTACGGGACAGGGGGTCGTTTTAACTATGGCTACACCTTC
once	TRBV9	TRBD1	TRBJ2-1	CASSVATGWGQGINEQFF	TGTGCCAGCAGCGTAGCTACGGGATGGGGACAGGGGATCAATGAGCAGTTCTTC
-	TRBV10-2	-	TRBJ1-1	CASEPGDTEAFF	TGCGCTAGCGAGCCGGGGGACACTGAAGCTTTCTTT
-	TRBV7-6	-	TRBJ1-6	CASSLEERSPLHF	TGTGCCAGCAGCTTAGAGGAGCGTTCACCCCTCCACTTT
-	TRBV10-3	-	TRBJ1-1	CAISEGQRTSLNTEAFF	TGTGCCATCAGTGAGGGACAGAGGACCTCACTGAACACTGAAGCTTTCTTT
few	TRBV7-2	TRBD2	TRBJ2-3	CASSLDAGLAGGQYF	TGTGCCAGCAGCTTAGATGCCGGACTAGCGGGGGGGCAGTATTTT
-	TRBV15	TRBD1	TRBJ1-2	CATSRAGGPYGYTF	TGTGCCACCAGCAGAGCAGGGGGTCCCTATGGCTACACCTTC
once	TRBV20-1	-	TRBJ1-1	CSARQTGEAFF	TGCAGTGCTAGACAAACAGGGGAAGCTTTCTTT
-	TRBV7-6	-	TRBJ1-5	CASSLGLAQPQHF	TGTGCCAGCAGCTTAGGTCTGGCACAGCCCCAGCATTTT
-	TRBV7-9	-	TRBJ2-5	CASSLAPDQETQYF	TGTGCCAGCAGCTTAGCCCCAGACCAAGAGACCCAGTACTTC
few	TRBV14	-	TRBJ1-1	CASSYSFNTEAFF	TGTGCCAGCAGCTACTCATTCAACACTGAAGCTTTCTTT
-	TRBV7-9	-	TRBJ1-1	CASSLYAEAFF	TGTGCCAGCAGCCTATACGCTGAAGCTTTCTTT
-	TRBV18	TRBD1	TRBJ1-1	CASSAGTGGTEAFF	TGTGCCAGCTCAGCCGGGACAGGGGGAACTGAAGCTTTCTTT
-	TRBV28	-	TRBJ1-5	CASTPNNQPQHF	TGTGCCAGCACCCCAAATAATCAGCCCCAGCATTTT
-	TRBV7-2	-	TRBJ2-6	CASSPRLAGANVLTF	TGTGCCAGCAGCCCCCGTCTGGCCGGGGCCAACGTCCTGACTTTC
-	TRBV10-3	-	TRBJ1-4	CAISETGLGLFF	TGTGCCATCAGTGAGACAGGTTTGGGACTGTTTTTT
once	TRBV4-3	-	TRBJ1-3	CASSPEGTGGGNTIYF	TGCGCCAGCAGCCCCGAAGGTACGGGAGGAGGAAACACCATATATTTT
-	TRBV7-2	-	TRBJ1-5	CASSSDRQYQPQHF	TGTGCCAGCAGCTCGGACAGACAGTATCAGCCCCAGCATTTT
-	TRBV5-6	TRBD1	TRBJ1-5	CASSSLDRDEEPQHF	TGTGCCAGCAGCTCCCTCGACAGGGACGAGGAGCCCCAGCATTTT
-	TRBV2	-	TRBJ2-2	CASGGGSESGELFF	TGTGCCAGTGGGGGGGGCTCGGAAAGCGGGGAGCTGTTTTTT
-	TRBV2	-	TRBJ1-5	CASTRGSGNNQPQHF	TGTGCCAGCACCCGGGGGAGTGGGAACAATCAGCCCCAGCATTTT
few	TRBV10-1	-	TRBJ2-1	CASSESRRGSNEQFF	TGCGCCAGCAGTGAGAGCCGCCGGGGGAGCAATGAGCAGTTCTTC
-	TRBV25-1	TRBD2	TRBJ2-3	CASSESTGGVRTDTQYF	TGTGCCAGCAGTGAATCTACGGGGGGGGTGCGCACAGATACGCAGTATTTT
-	TRBV6-1	-	TRBJ2-7	CASSEHGAVRSEQYF	TGTGCCAGCAGTGAACATGGTGCCGTGAGAAGCGAGCAGTACTTC
-	TRBV4-1	-	TRBJ1-1	CASSLHLGSGTEAFF	TGCGCCAGCAGCCTTCACCTAGGGTCAGGGACTGAAGCTTTCTTT
-	TRBV10-2	-	TRBJ2-3	CASSDVLQDTQYF	TGCGCCAGCAGTGACGTACTCCAAGATACGCAGTATTTT
-	TRBV5-6	-	TRBJ2-5	CASSLGLGEETQYF	TGTGCCAGCAGCTTGGGCTTGGGAGAAGAGACCCAGTACTTC
-	TRBV9	-	TRBJ2-7	CASSVTPGGYEQYF	TGTGCCAGCAGCGTAACTCCCGGGGGCTACGAGCAGTACTTC
-	TRBV7-8	TRBD2	TRBJ2-7	CASSPDSGAQYF	TGTGCCAGCAGCCCAGACAGCGGGGCCCAGTACTTC